This record concerns one TCR beta chain sequence. Produced via immunoSEQ multiplex PCR; TCRdb's table is partial and in-frame only. The sample comprises just over 300,000 clones, about nine tenths of which are singletons, and 4% to 5% rests with the top ten. This specimen belongs to a study of blood T cell repertoires in COVID-19. For the study at large: Italy, Spain and the United States were the sources of the convalescent and acute COVID-19 samples.

The length of the CDR3 is 15 residues. Unmatched junction bases numbered 15, after V lost 4 bases and J lost 9 bases. CDR1 and CDR2 from the germline V gene are LGHDT and YNNKEL (reference sequence). This study enrolled people aged 18 to 89 from 20 to 25 US geographic areas. This rearrangement joins TRBV3-1 (or the pseudogene TRBV3-2) to TRBJ2-7; 7 nucleotides align to TRBD2. Material for sequencing was PBMCs or T cells enriched from blood (not recorded which). The sequence was collected from a man aged 30 to 39 who had recovered from COVID-19. This CDR3 reads CASSRGGGFYERQYF. CDR3 nucleotide sequence: TGTGCCAGCAGCCGGGGCGGGGGATTCTACGAGCGGCAGTACTTC.